This passage covers 7 T cell receptor beta chains from one sample sequenced in a study of blood T cell repertoires in COVID-19. Generated by immunoSEQ multiplex PCR, the TCRdb table keeps only in-frame clones and is missing some. The repertoire consists of 270,000 or so clones, with 80% to 90% occurring once and the leading ten covering 8.5% to 9.5%. Sample: peripheral blood. The receptors were sampled from a woman in her forties or fifties who had recovered from COVID-19.

The rearrangement joins TRBV24-1 to TRBJ2-2; a possible D gene is TRBD2 (6 bases). This CDR3 is 14 amino acids long. Germline assignment: CDR1 KGHDR and CDR2 SFDVKD. The germline V and J ends were trimmed by 2 bases and 6 bases, with 9 bases remaining between them. CDR3: CATSDWGTPGELFF. The CDR3 bases are TGTGCCACCAGTGATTGGGGGACTCCCGGGGAGCTGTTTTTT.

In its sample, this clone was seen once. J is TRBJ2-7 and V is TRBV27; TRBD2 is a possible D gene (5 bases). The CDR3 has 13 residues. The V gene lost 6 bases and the J gene lost 1 base, with 10 bases spanning the gap. CDR1 is MNHEY, CDR2 SMNVEV, per germline (reference sequence). The CDR3: CASRDFISYEQYF. The CDR3 nucleotides are TGTGCCAGCAGGGACTTCATTTCCTACGAGCAGTACTTC.

The chain carries TRBV28 and TRBJ2-3; no clear D. V was clipped by 3 bases and J by 7 bases, with 8 bases between them. The length of the CDR3 is 12 residues. CDR1 is MDHEN and CDR2 is SYDVKM in the germline V gene. CDR3 amino acids: CASSLRYYTQYF. The CDR3 DNA follows: TGTGCCAGCAGTTTGAGATACTATACGCAGTATTTT.

In this sample, this clone turned up once. The chain combines TRBV4-2 with TRBJ2-1; perhaps TRBD2 as D (5 bases). CDR1 LGHNA and CDR2 YNFKEQ come from the germline V gene. This CDR3 region has 13 residues. The V gene lost 3 bases and the J gene lost 8 bases, with 11 bases spanning the gap. DNA of the CDR3: TGTGCCAGCAGCCATACTAGAGGTGATGAGCAGTTCTTC. Protein: CASSHTRGDEQFF.

V is TRBV18 and J is TRBJ2-3, with D possibly TRBD2 on 6 matching bases. Germline V gene data show CDR1 as KGHSH and CDR2 as LQKENI. V lost 1 base and J lost 1, with 18 bases in between. CDR3 length equals 18 residues. The CDR3 is CASSPQITTGGRTDTQYF. The CDR3 DNA is TGTGCCAGCTCACCACAAATTACTACCGGGGGACGCACAGATACGCAGTATTTT.

V is TRBV5-4 and J is TRBJ2-5; 11 nucleotides line up with TRBD2. This CDR3 is built from 17 residues. Germline CDR1 reads SGHNT; CDR2 reads YYREEE (reference sequence). V lost 4 bases to trimming and J lost 0 bases; unmatched junction nucleotides: 8. The DNA for the CDR3 is TGTGCCAGCAGCCCGACTAGCGGGACCCGGAACCAAGAGACCCAGTACTTC. Translation gives CASSPTSGTRNQETQYF.

The chain has TRBV27 and TRBJ2-3; TRBD2 matches at 12 bases. Trimming took 5 bases from V and 1 from J; bases not matched to a gene: 1. CDR3 length equals 15 residues. Germline V gene lookup returns CDR1 MNHEY and CDR2 SMNVEV (reference sequence). Written as DNA, the CDR3 is TGTGCCAGCAGTCTAGCGGGAGGGGGCACAGATACGCAGTATTTT. Its protein is CASSLAGGGTDTQYF.